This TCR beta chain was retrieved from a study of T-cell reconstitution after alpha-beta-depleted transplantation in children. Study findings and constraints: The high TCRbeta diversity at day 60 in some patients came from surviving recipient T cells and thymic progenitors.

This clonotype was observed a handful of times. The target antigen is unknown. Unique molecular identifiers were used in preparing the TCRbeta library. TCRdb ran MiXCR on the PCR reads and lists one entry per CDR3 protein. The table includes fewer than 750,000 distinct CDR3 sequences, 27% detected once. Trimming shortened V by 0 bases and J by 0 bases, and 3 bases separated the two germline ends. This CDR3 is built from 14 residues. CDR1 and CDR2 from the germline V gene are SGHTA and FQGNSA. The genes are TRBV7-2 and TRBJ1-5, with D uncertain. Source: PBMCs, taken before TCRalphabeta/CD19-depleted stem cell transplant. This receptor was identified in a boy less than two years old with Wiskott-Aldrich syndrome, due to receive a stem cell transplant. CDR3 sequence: CASSLAHSNQPQHF. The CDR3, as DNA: TGTGCCAGCAGCTTAGCCCATAGCAATCAGCCCCAGCATTTT.